Listed below are T cell receptor beta chains from one sample, sequenced in a study of cytomegalovirus exposure and HLA in healthy donors. The method was immunoSEQ multiplex PCR; TCRdb's version includes in-frame clones alone and lacks a portion of them. The table lists 150,000 to 200,000 clones, approximately 90% of them singletons. The sample comprised PBMCs. All receptors derive from a boy aged 2 to 9 in good health and CMV-seronegative. Both conserved end residues are part of each CDR3. D genes are given only for firm matches. Rows give clone size only sometimes, using once, few, many, or a class for an expanded clone.

d_call j_call clone_size v_call cdr3_aa cdr3_nt
NA TRBJ2-1 NA TRBV25-1 CASSESGLNEQLF TGTGCCAGCAGTGAATCCGGACTGAATGAGCAGCTCTTC
NA TRBJ1-5 NA TRBV28 CASSPLNQPQHF TGTGCCAGCAGTCCCCTAAATCAGCCCCAGCATTTT
TRBD1 TRBJ1-2 NA TRBV9 CASSVVGTGGYGYTF TGTGCCAGCAGCGTAGTCGGGACAGGGGGCTATGGCTACACCTTC
TRBD2 TRBJ2-4 NA TRBV27 CASSLSPLTSGSGTIQYF TGTGCCAGCAGTTTATCGCCGTTGACTAGCGGGAGTGGTACCATTCAGTACTTC
TRBD2 TRBJ2-7 NA TRBV7-9 CASSLGTGGLYEQYF TGTGCCAGCAGCTTAGGGACGGGGGGGCTCTACGAGCAGTACTTC
NA TRBJ1-1 once TRBV28 CASIRGRSNTEAFF TGTGCCAGCATCAGGGGAAGGAGCAACACTGAAGCTTTCTTT
NA TRBJ1-2 NA TRBV6-1 CASSDPPPGAATF TGTGCCAGCAGTGATCCGCCCCCAGGGGCGGCTACCTTC
TRBD1 TRBJ1-2 NA TRBV11-2 CASSLVAGGNYGYTF TGTGCCAGCAGCTTAGTAGCAGGGGGCAACTATGGCTACACCTTC
NA TRBJ1-2 NA TRBV5-5 CASSSFWGDYGYTF TGTGCCAGCAGCTCCTTCTGGGGGGACTATGGCTACACCTTC
NA TRBJ1-1 NA TRBV18 CASSPHGGLSPNEAFF TGTGCCAGCTCACCCCACGGTGGACTTTCCCCGAATGAAGCTTTCTTT
TRBD1 TRBJ1-1 NA TRBV30 CAWSTGTGGTEAFF TGTGCCTGGAGTACCGGGACAGGGGGTACTGAAGCTTTCTTT
TRBD1 TRBJ1-1 NA TRBV27 CASSSHSLRGQGEKNTEAFF TGTGCCAGCAGTTCCCACTCGTTACGCGGACAGGGGGAGAAGAACACTGAAGCTTTCTTT
NA TRBJ1-3 few TRBV6-6 CASSYGLAGDGNTIYF TGTGCCAGCAGTTACGGGTTGGCAGGGGATGGAAACACCATATATTTT
NA TRBJ2-4 NA TRBV14 CASSQGAALAKNIQYF TGTGCCAGCAGCCAAGGGGCTGCTCTAGCCAAAAACATTCAGTACTTC